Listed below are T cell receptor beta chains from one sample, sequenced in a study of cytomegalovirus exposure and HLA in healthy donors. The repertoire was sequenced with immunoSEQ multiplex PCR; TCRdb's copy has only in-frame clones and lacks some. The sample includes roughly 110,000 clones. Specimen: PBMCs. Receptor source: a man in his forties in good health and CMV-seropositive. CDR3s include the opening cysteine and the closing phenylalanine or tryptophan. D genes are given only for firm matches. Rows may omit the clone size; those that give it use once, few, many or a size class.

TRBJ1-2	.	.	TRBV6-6	TGTGCCAGCAGTTTCCGCGGGAACTATGGCTACACCTTC	CASSFRGNYGYTF
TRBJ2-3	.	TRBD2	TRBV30	TGTGCCTGCCCCGGCGGGGGGAGTTCGGATACGCAGTATTTT	CACPGGGSSDTQYF
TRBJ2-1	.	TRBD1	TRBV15	TGTGCCACGACAGGGGGAATGAGCAATGAGCAGTTCTTC	CATTGGMSNEQFF
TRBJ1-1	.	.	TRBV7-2	TGTGCCAGCAGCTTAAGGTGGGGAGTTGCTGAAGCTTTCTTT	CASSLRWGVAEAFF
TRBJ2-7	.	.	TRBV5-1	TGCGCCAGCAGCTCCTCAACGACTGGAACCTACGAGCAGTACTTC	CASSSSTTGTYEQYF
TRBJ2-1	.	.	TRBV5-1	TGCGCCAGCAGCTTGGGGACTTACAATGAGCAGTTCTTC	CASSLGTYNEQFF
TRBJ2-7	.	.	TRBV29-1	TGCAGCGTTATTTTTGGGCAGTTCTACGAGCAGTACTTC	CSVIFGQFYEQYF
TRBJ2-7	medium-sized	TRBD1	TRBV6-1	TGTGCCAGCAGTGAAGAGGCAGGGGGATCCTACGAGCAGTACTTC	CASSEEAGGSYEQYF
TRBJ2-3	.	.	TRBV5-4	TGTGCCAGCAGCCCCCAGGGCCCCAGCACAGATACGCAGTATTTT	CASSPQGPSTDTQYF
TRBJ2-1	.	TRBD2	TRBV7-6	TGTGCCAGCAGCTTTAATGGTTTAGGACTAGCGGGGTCAGGGGTCTACAATGAGCAGTTCTTC	CASSFNGLGLAGSGVYNEQFF
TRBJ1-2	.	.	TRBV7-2	TGTGCCAGCAGCTTGGGAGATACTTGGAGGGATGGCTACACCTTC	CASSLGDTWRDGYTF
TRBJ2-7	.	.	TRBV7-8	TGTGCCAGCAGCTTCACTGACCCCGGACTGGTCTACGAGCAGTACTTC	CASSFTDPGLVYEQYF
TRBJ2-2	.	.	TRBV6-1	TGTGCCAGCAGTGAACAACGGGTAACCGGGGAGCTGTTTTTT	CASSEQRVTGELFF
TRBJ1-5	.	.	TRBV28	TGTGCCAGCAGTTGGTCGGGGAGCAATCAGCCCCAGCATTTT	CASSWSGSNQPQHF
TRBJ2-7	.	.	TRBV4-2	TGTGCCAGCAGCCAATTACAGGGTGACTACGAGCAGTACTTC	CASSQLQGDYEQYF
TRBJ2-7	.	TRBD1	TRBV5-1	TGCGCCAGCAGCTTCTGGACAGGGAACGAGCAGTACTTC	CASSFWTGNEQYF